This TCR beta chain was captured in a study of early stage breast cancer tumors. Looking at the study overall: Each sample averaged approximately 9.7-fold read coverage. Whole-study findings and limits: Enriched TCRB sequences shared across patients were mostly commonly generated sequences. In 14 of 16 patients, blood comparison separated tumor from normal breast.

Details on this clone: The antigen is undetermined.

Each sample had two DNA replicates, approximately 0.5 ug blood or roughly 1.6 ug tissue. Sequencing used immunoSEQ multiplex PCR; TCRdb keeps in-frame clones, though not all of them. Of approximately 54,000 clones listed, around 80% are singletons. CDR3 length: 17 residues. Germline CDR1 and CDR2: SGHNT and YENEEA. V lost 1 base and J lost 1, with 13 bases in between. The rearrangement links TRBV11-3 to TRBJ2-2; D is perhaps TRBD1 (6 bases). This clonotype was obtained from a person aged 40 to 49 with breast cancer. Sequenced input: blood. CDR3 bases: TGTGCCAGCAGCTTAGCGGGCTCGACAGGGAACACCGGGGAGCTGTTTTTT. The encoded protein is CASSLAGSTGNTGELFF.